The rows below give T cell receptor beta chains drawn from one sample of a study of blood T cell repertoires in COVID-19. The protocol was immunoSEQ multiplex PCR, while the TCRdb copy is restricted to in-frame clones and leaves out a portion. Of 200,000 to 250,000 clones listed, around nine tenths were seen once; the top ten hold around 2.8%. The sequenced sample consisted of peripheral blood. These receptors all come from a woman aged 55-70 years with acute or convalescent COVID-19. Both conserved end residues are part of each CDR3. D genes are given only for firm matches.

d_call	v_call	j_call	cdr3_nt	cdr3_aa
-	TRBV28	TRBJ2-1	TGTGCCAGCAGCGCGGCCTCAGGGCCGGCGAATGAGCAGTTCTTC	CASSAASGPANEQFF
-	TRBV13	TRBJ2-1	TGTGCCAGCAGCTTAGGCCTCGGGGACTCCTACAATGAGCAGTTCTTC	CASSLGLGDSYNEQFF
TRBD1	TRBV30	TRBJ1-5	TGTGCCTGGAGCCCGGGACAGGGGTCGGGCCAGCCCCAGCATTTT	CAWSPGQGSGQPQHF
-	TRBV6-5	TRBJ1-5	TGTGCCAGCAGTTACTATCCCCCCAGGAGCAATCAGCCCCAGCATTTT	CASSYYPPRSNQPQHF
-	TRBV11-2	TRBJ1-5	TGTGCCAGCAGTTTGGGAGGGCAGACTAATCAGCCCCAGCATTTT	CASSLGGQTNQPQHF
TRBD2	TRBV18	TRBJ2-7	TGTGCCAGCTCACCTTCTAGCGGGACCTACGAGCAGTACTTC	CASSPSSGTYEQYF
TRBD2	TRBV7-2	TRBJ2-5	TGTGCCAGCAGCTTATCAGGGTCTAGCGGGAGTATAAAGACCCAGTACTTC	CASSLSGSSGSIKTQYF
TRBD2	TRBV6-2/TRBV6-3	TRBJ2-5	TGTGCCAGCAGTCCGAATAGGGCGGGAGGTAGTAACTTC	CASSPNRAGGSNF
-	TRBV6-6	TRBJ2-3	TGTGCCAGCAGTCCTAGTACAGATACGCAGTATTTT	CASSPSTDTQYF
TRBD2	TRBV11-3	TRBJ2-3	TGTGCCAGCAGTTTGGGACTAGCGGGGAGGACAGATACGCAGTATTTT	CASSLGLAGRTDTQYF